The 16 T cell receptor beta chains below all came from one sample that was sequenced in a study of T-cell reconstitution after alpha-beta-depleted transplantation in children. A TCRbeta library incorporating unique molecular identifiers was prepared. Via MiXCR, TCRdb re-called the PCR reads, giving one row per CDR3 protein. This table holds approximately 500,000 distinct CDR3 sequences, approximately 10% found once. The material sequenced was PBMCs, taken before TCRalphabeta/CD19-depleted stem cell transplant. These receptors all come from a child aged 2 to 15 with inherited bone marrow failure, due to receive a stem cell transplant.

For this clonotype: A much larger clone lies a single base off, so this may be a read error. J is TRBJ2-1 and V is TRBV5-1; D might be TRBD2 (6 bases). The CDR3 extends over 13 amino acids. Germline values: CDR1 SGHRS, CDR2 YFSETQ. The CDR3 region is CTSSLNLANEQFF. The CDR3 DNA sequence: TGCACCAGCAGCTTGAACCTAGCGAATGAGCAGTTCTTC.

This clonotype was detected only a few times. V is TRBV6-5 and J is TRBJ2-3; maybe TRBD2 (5 bases). Looked up from germline, CDR1 is MNHEY and CDR2 is SVGAGI. The CDR3 sequence is 16 residues long. The V end lost 0 bases, the J end lost 2 bases, and 12 bases lay between the germline ends. The CDR3 reads CASSYSTPGNTDTQYF. CDR3 DNA sequence: TGTGCCAGCAGTTACTCGACGCCCGGGAACACAGATACGCAGTATTTT.

Ten or more counts support this clonotype. The J gene is TRBJ1-1, the V gene TRBV7-8; a possible D gene is TRBD1 (6 bases). Germline loops: CDR1 SGHVS, CDR2 FQNEAQ. The CDR3 is 14 amino acids. V was trimmed by 3 bases and J by 0 bases, leaving 8 bases between them. CDR3 sequence reads: CASSLAGVNTEAFF. The CDR3 DNA reads as TGTGCCAGCAGCTTGGCAGGGGTGAACACTGAAGCTTTCTTT. The whole variable domain, remainder taken from reference TRBV7-8 and TRBJ1-1, is GAGVSQSPRYKVAKRGQDVALRCDPISGHVSLFWYQQALGQGPEFLTYFQNEAQLDKSGLPSDRFFAERPEGSVSTLKIQRTQQEDSAVYLCASSLAGVNTEAFFGQGTRLTVV.

This clonotype came up a few times. This chain joins TRBV18 and TRBJ2-7; unclear D gene. Germline V gene sequence: CDR1 KGHSH, CDR2 LQKENI. CDR3 size: 14 residues. V lost 2 bases to trimming and J lost 1 base, with 9 bases between them. In DNA, the CDR3 is TGTGCCAGCTCACCAAGGGCGGTTTCCTACGAGCAGTACTTC. Protein product: CASSPRAVSYEQYF.

The V call is TRBV4-3, the J call TRBJ2-6; no reliable D call. V lost 0 bases, J lost 4 bases, and 10 bases lay in between. Germline V gene data show CDR1 as LGHNA and CDR2 as YSLEER. There are 16 residues in the CDR3. The CDR3 here is CASSQDYFQGANVLTF. The CDR3 nucleotides read TGCGCCAGCAGCCAAGATTATTTCCAGGGGGCCAACGTCCTGACTTTC.

This clonotype came up once. The rearrangement links TRBV5-1 to TRBJ2-1; the D gene is possibly TRBD1 (6 bases). CDR1 and CDR2 (germline): SGHRS, YFSETQ. Trimming stripped 2 bases from V and 7 bases from J, with 10 bases between. The CDR3 extends over 13 amino acids. The DNA of the CDR3 is TGCGCCAGCAGCTTACAGGGTAGGAATGAGCAGTTCTTC. Its translation is CASSLQGRNEQFF.

Many counts were recorded for this clonotype. CDR3 region: CASSPLGQGYYGYTF. The CDR3 bases are TGCGCCAGCAGCCCCTTGGGACAGGGGTACTATGGCTACACCTTC. The chain joins TRBV4-3 to TRBJ1-2, with 10 bases matching TRBD1. V trimming: 4 bases; J trimming: 3 bases; junction bases outside the gene matches: 5. The CDR3 consists of 15 residues. Germline lookup yields CDR1 LGHNA and CDR2 YSLEER.

The gene calls are TRBV6-5 and TRBJ1-1, with D unclear. The germline CDR1 and CDR2 sequences are MNHEY and SVGAGI. The CDR3 sequence is 15 residues long. V was cut by 0 bases and J by 7 bases, with 15 bases left in between. CDR3 amino acids: CASSYSSIDLGEAFF. CDR3 nucleotide sequence: TGTGCCAGCAGTTACTCTTCAATCGATCTCGGTGAAGCTTTCTTT.

This clonotype was detected many times. The chain recombines TRBV4-2 with TRBJ2-3; D not resolved. Germline V gene sequence: CDR1 LGHNA, CDR2 YNFKEQ. V dropped 1 base and J dropped 0 bases, with 14 bases sitting between them. The CDR3 spans 17 residues. The chain's CDR3 is CASSQGVGQRSTDTQYF. DNA for the CDR3: TGTGCCAGCAGCCAAGGGGTCGGGCAACGGAGCACAGATACGCAGTATTTT.

This clonotype was recorded many times. The rearrangement joins TRBV29-1 to TRBJ2-5, with D unresolved. V shed 5 bases and J shed 1 base, with 11 bases lying between them. Per germline, CDR1 SQVTM and CDR2 ANQGSEA. This CDR3 has 13 amino acids. The CDR3 DNA reads TGCAGCGTTCTCCCCGGCCTCCAAGAGACCCAGTACTTC. The encoded protein is CSVLPGLQETQYF.

This clonotype was recorded at least ten times. The V and J genes are TRBV12-3 or TRBV12-4 and TRBJ2-7; D is uncertain. The CDR3 runs to 12 residues. The V end was cut by 6 bases, the J end by 5 bases, with 11 bases between. In DNA, the CDR3 is TGTGCCAGCAGCCGAAGGGTTGACGAGCAGTACTTC. As protein: CASSRRVDEQYF.

This clonotype was observed at least ten times. This chain connects TRBV29-1 to TRBJ2-5, with a weak D call TRBD2 (5 bases). The V gene's germline CDR1 is SQVTM and CDR2 ANQGSEA. The CDR3 consists of 12 residues. Trimming removed 4 bases at V and 2 bases at J, with 8 bases between. CDR3 coding DNA: TGCAGCGTTGTGGACTGGCAAGAGACCCAGTACTTC. Its protein is CSVVDWQETQYF.

This clonotype was counted at least ten times. The rearrangement uses TRBV7-9 and TRBJ1-4; D is ambiguous. CDR3 length: 13 amino acids. CDR1 SEHNR and CDR2 FQNEAQ come from the germline V gene (reference sequence). V lost 5 bases, J lost 7 bases, and 11 bases lay in between. Written as DNA, the CDR3 is TGTGCCAGCAGCGCACCCTCTAGTGAAAAACTGTTTTTT. Its translation is CASSAPSSEKLFF.

There are many counts of this clonotype. This chain links TRBV5-1 with TRBJ2-1, with TRBD1 matching over 9 bases. The CDR3 sequence is 15 residues long. Germline-derived CDR1 and CDR2 are SGHRS and YFSETQ. The trim removed 2 bases at V and 6 bases at J, leaving 6 bases unmatched. The DNA for the CDR3 is TGCGCCAGCAGCTTTCGGGACAGGGTCGGCAATGAGCAGTTCTTC. Protein product: CASSFRDRVGNEQFF.

The V gene is TRBV30, the J gene TRBJ1-2; no firm D call. Germline V gene sequence: CDR1 GTSNPN, CDR2 SVGIG (reference sequence). The CDR3 loop spans 12 amino acids. V lost 0 bases and J lost 7, with 9 bases in between. CDR3 nucleotide sequence: TGTGCCTGGAGTGTACCATATCGTGGCTACACCTTC. It yields the protein CAWSVPYRGYTF. The full variable domain, in which reference TRBV30 and TRBJ1-2 provide the parts outside the CDR3, is SQTIHQWPATLVQPVGSPLSLECTVEGTSNPNLYWYRQAAGRGLQLLFYSVGIGQISSEVPQNLSASRPQDRQFILSSKKLLLSDSGFYLCAWSVPYRGYTFGSGTRLTVV.

This clonotype was counted only a few times. The rearrangement links TRBV28 to TRBJ2-3, with TRBD2 matching over 14 bases. The length of the CDR3 is 17 residues. J gave up 5 bases and V 3 bases, and 7 bases lay outside the gene matches. Germline CDR1 is MDHEN and CDR2 is SYDVKM. The chain's CDR3 is CASSFPGLAGGEDTQYF. The CDR3 DNA sequence: TGTGCCAGCAGTTTCCCAGGACTAGCGGGAGGAGAAGATACGCAGTATTTT.